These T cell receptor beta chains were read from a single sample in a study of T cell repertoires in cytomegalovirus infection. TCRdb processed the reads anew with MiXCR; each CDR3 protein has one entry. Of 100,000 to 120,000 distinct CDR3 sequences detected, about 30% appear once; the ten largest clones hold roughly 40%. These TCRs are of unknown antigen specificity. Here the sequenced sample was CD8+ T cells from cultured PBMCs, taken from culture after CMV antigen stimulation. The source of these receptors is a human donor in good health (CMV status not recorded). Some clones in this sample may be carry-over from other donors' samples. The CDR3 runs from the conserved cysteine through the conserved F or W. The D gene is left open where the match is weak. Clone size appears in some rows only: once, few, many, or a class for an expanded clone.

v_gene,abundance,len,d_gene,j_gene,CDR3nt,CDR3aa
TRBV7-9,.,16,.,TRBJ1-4,TGTGCCAGCAGCGACCAAGAGTCTGCAACTAATGAAAAACTGTTTTTT,CASSDQESATNEKLFF
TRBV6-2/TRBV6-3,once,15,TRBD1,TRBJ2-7,TGTGCCAGCAGTTCCGGGACAGGGGGCGCGGAAGAGCAGTACTTC,CASSSGTGGAEEQYF
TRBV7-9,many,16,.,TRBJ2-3,TGTGCCAGCAGCTTAGCGTGGGGGGGCGAGACAGATACGCAGTATTTT,CASSLAWGGETDTQYF
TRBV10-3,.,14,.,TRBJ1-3,TGTGCCATCAGTGAATCGAGCTCTGGAAACACCATATATTTT,CAISESSSGNTIYF
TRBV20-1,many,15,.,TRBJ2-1,TGCAGTTCTAAATCCCTGCAGCACGCGCGCGATGAGCAGTTCTTC,CSSKSLQHARDEQFF
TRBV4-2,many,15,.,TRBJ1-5,TGTGCCAGCAGCCAAGATTTGAGTAGCAATCAGCCCCAGCATTTT,CASSQDLSSNQPQHF
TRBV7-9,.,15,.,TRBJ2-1,TGTGCCAGCAGCGACCCCGACCAAAAACACAATGAGCAGTTCTTC,CASSDPDQKHNEQFF
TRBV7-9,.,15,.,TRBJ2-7,TGTGCCAGCAGCTCCCCCTTGTCAGACAGCTACGAGCAGTACTTC,CASSSPLSDSYEQYF
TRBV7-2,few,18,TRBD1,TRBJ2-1,TGTGCCAGCAGCTGGAGCGACCCTCCGGGACAGGGTATTGATGAGCAGTTCTTC,CASSWSDPPGQGIDEQFF
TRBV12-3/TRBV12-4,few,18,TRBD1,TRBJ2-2,TGTGCCAGCAGTTCCTCCATCCGGGACAGGGTAAACACCGGGGAGCTGTTTTTT,CASSSSIRDRVNTGELFF
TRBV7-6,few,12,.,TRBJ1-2,TGTGCCAGCAGCTCCGGGACATATGGCTACACCTTC,CASSSGTYGYTF
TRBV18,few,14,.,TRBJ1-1,TGTGCCAGCTCACCGAGGGGGGCAGGCACTGAAGCTTTCTTT,CASSPRGAGTEAFF
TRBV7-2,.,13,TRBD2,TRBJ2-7,TGTGCCAGCAGCCCCGGGGGGGCGGGAGAGCAGTACTTC,CASSPGGAGEQYF
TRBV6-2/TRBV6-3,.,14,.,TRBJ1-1,TGTGCCAGCAGTTTCGGCCAGGGGTTCACTGAAGCTTTCTTT,CASSFGQGFTEAFF
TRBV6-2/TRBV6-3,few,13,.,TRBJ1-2,TGTGCCAGCAGTCTCAGGTCGGACTATGGCTACACCTTC,CASSLRSDYGYTF
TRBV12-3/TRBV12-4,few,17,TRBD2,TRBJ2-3,TGTGCCAGCAGTTTCCTAGCGGGGGGGCGAGGTGCAGATACGCAGTATTTT,CASSFLAGGRGADTQYF